Listed here are 23 T cell receptor beta chains from one sample, sequenced in a study of early T cells in non-severe SARS-CoV-2 infection. TCRdb passed the 5' RACE reads through MiXCR, listing each CDR3 protein once. The profile shows 55,000 to 75,000 distinct CDR3 sequences, over 9% of them singletons. Sequenced sample: whole blood. Receptors were obtained from an adult who was a healthcare worker with PCR-confirmed SARS-CoV-2 infection or an uninfected control (not recorded which).

This clonotype was found many times. CDR3 amino acids: CAISLLQGYEQYF. The CDR3 nucleotides are TGTGCCATCAGTCTCCTTCAGGGCTACGAGCAGTACTTC. This rearrangement joins TRBV10-3 to TRBJ2-7; possibly TRBD1 for D (5 bases). Germline V gene sequence: CDR1 ENHRY, CDR2 SYGVKD. The CDR3 consists of 13 residues. With 5 bases removed from V and 3 bases from J, the gap between germline ends came to 11 bases.

As for this clonotype: This may be a read error: a much more frequent sequence differs by one nucleotide. This rearrangement joins TRBV4-3 to TRBJ2-7, with no clear D. The CDR3 covers 15 residues. The V gene's germline CDR1 is LGHNA and CDR2 YSLEER. The CDR3 region is CASCQDPTPHYEQYF. CDR3 sequence (DNA): TGCGCCAGCTGCCAAGATCCGACGCCCCACTACGAGCAGTACTTC.

In this sample, this clonotype turned up many times. The V call is TRBV7-8, the J call TRBJ2-5; D gene uncertain. Germline V lookup: CDR1 SGHVS, CDR2 FQNEAQ. The CDR3 covers 14 residues. V dropped 1 base and J dropped 4 bases, with 10 bases sitting between them. CDR3 sequence reads: CASSLEARRETQYF. The CDR3 region has the DNA TGTGCCAGCAGCTTAGAGGCCCGAAGAGAGACCCAGTACTTC.

Ten or more counts support this clonotype. This rearrangement joins TRBV12-3 or TRBV12-4 to TRBJ1-5, with D possibly being TRBD1 (5 bases). V lost 4 bases and J 7 bases, leaving 11 bases between the germline ends. The CDR3 consists of 13 residues. This chain's CDR3 is CASSSSDRQPQHF. In DNA, the CDR3 is TGTGCCAGCAGTTCCAGCGACAGACAGCCCCAGCATTTT.

The chain recombines TRBV6-5 with TRBJ2-3, with 7 bases fitting TRBD2. This CDR3 is built from 14 residues. Germline V gene lookup returns CDR1 MNHEY and CDR2 SVGAGI. Germline trimming cut 8 bases from V and 6 bases from J; bases unmatched to any gene: 11. CDR3 in amino acids: CASGAQRGFDTQYF. The CDR3 nucleotides read TGTGCCAGCGGCGCCCAGCGGGGTTTCGATACGCAGTATTTT.

The chain carries TRBV5-6 and TRBJ2-5, with 8 bases that match TRBD1. The germline V gene encodes CDR1 SGHDT and CDR2 YYEEEE. This CDR3 has 17 residues. Unmatched junction bases numbered 15, after V lost 4 bases and J lost 4 bases. The CDR3 DNA follows: TGTGCCAGCAGCCCTAGTCCCGGGACAGGCCAGGGAGAGACCCAGTACTTC. Its protein is CASSPSPGTGQGETQYF.

This clonotype was detected many times. The chain carries TRBV7-9 and TRBJ1-4; 9 bases fit TRBD1. The CDR3 sequence is 14 residues long. The J segment lost 7 bases and the V segment lost 5 bases, leaving 5 bases of the junction unmatched. The germline V gene has CDR1 SEHNR and CDR2 FQNEAQ (reference sequence). CDR3 amino acids: CASSPDRGGEKLFF. The CDR3 DNA is TGTGCCAGCAGCCCGGACAGGGGTGGTGAAAAACTGTTTTTT. Using reference TRBV7-9 and TRBJ1-4 for the parts outside the CDR3, the full variable domain is DTGVSQNPRHKITKRGQNVTFRCDPISEHNRLYWYRQTLGQGPEFLTYFQNEAQLEKSRLLSDRFSAERPKGSFSTLEIQRTEQGDSAMYLCASSPDRGGEKLFFGSGTQLSVL.

In its sample, this clonotype was seen a few times. The J gene is TRBJ2-7, the V gene TRBV7-9; D is ambiguous. Deletions cut 8 bases from V and 3 bases from J, with 17 bases between. Germline V CDR1 and CDR2: SEHNR, FQNEAQ (reference sequence). This CDR3 has 14 amino acids. CDR3 region: CASCGPSGYYEQYF. The CDR3 region has the DNA TGTGCCAGCTGTGGGCCCTCCGGATACTACGAGCAGTACTTC.

This clonotype was counted only a few times. The CDR3 sequence: CASRGGGLITDTQYF. CDR3 bases: TGTGCCAGCAGGGGCGGGGGACTGATCACAGATACGCAGTATTTT. This chain joins TRBV28 and TRBJ2-3; 7 bases are a match to TRBD2. The germline V gene has CDR1 MDHEN and CDR2 SYDVKM. Trimming took 6 bases from V and 2 from J; bases not matched to a gene: 8. The CDR3 consists of 15 residues.

This clonotype has more than one count but fewer than ten. The chain links TRBV9 to TRBJ2-1, with a tentative D call TRBD2 (5 bases). Trimming took off 0 bases at V and 10 bases at J, with 11 bases between the two ends. Germline CDR1 reads SGDLS; CDR2 reads YYNGEE. The CDR3 has 13 amino acids. CDR3 loop: CASSVGEMREQFF. The CDR3 nucleotides are TGTGCCAGCAGCGTAGGGGAGATGAGGGAGCAGTTCTTC.

This clonotype has at least ten counts. The J gene is TRBJ2-7, the V gene TRBV11-2, with D perhaps TRBD2 (5 bases). Germline V gene sequence: CDR1 SGHAT, CDR2 FQNNGV. This CDR3 spans 17 amino acids. The V end was cut by 1 base, the J end by 2 bases, with 18 bases between. In DNA form, the CDR3 reads TGTGCCAGCAGCTTAGCCTCAATTTGGACGAGGGCCTACGAGCAGTACTTC. It is translated as CASSLASIWTRAYEQYF.

In its sample, this clonotype was seen many times. V is TRBV7-6 and J is TRBJ2-1; possible D gene TRBD1, 5 bases. This CDR3 comprises 16 residues. The germline V and J ends were trimmed by 4 bases and 6 bases, with 19 bases remaining between them. Germline V gives CDR1 SGHVS, CDR2 FNYEAQ. The CDR3 DNA reads TGTGCCAGCAGCTCCGACGCAGGGCCACCGGCCAATGAGCAGTTCTTC. It yields the protein CASSSDAGPPANEQFF.

The table lists this clonotype with many counts. The rearrangement uses TRBV20-1 and TRBJ2-5; D may be TRBD2 (6 bases). Per the germline V gene, CDR1 is DFQATT and CDR2 is SNEGSKA (reference sequence). With 4 bases removed from V and 7 bases from J, the gap between germline ends came to 16 bases. This CDR3 is 13 amino acids long. CDR3 sequence (DNA): TGCAGTGCTATGGAACGGGGGATCGGGACCCAGTACTTC. It encodes CSAMERGIGTQYF.

At least ten counts were recorded for this clonotype. The chain couples TRBV6-2 or TRBV6-3 to TRBJ1-5; 9 positions agree with TRBD1. With V trimmed by 2 bases and J by 7 bases, 12 bases remained unmatched. CDR1 and CDR2 from the germline V gene are MNHEY and SVGEGT. CDR3 size: 17 residues. The CDR3 spells CASSYQNRTGARQPQHF. CDR3 sequence (DNA): TGTGCCAGCAGTTACCAGAACCGGACAGGGGCCCGACAGCCCCAGCATTTT.

The chain is built from TRBV12-3 or TRBV12-4 and TRBJ2-5; maybe TRBD2 (6 bases). The CDR3 is 18 amino acids. Trimming took off 2 bases at V and 4 bases at J, with 23 bases between the two ends. DNA of the CDR3: TGTGCCAGCAGTTTAAGTGCGCTAGCGACGAGTGTTCGAGAGACCCAGTACTTC. Its translation: CASSLSALATSVRETQYF.

On this clonotype: This may be a read error: a much more frequent sequence differs by one nucleotide. This chain uses TRBV4-1 with TRBJ2-1; TRBD2 is a possible D gene (6 bases). This CDR3 spans 15 amino acids. The germline CDR1 and CDR2 sequences are MGHRA and YSYEKL. The CDR3 nucleotides read TGCGCCAACAGCCAACTCACCGGGACTTACAATGAGCAGTTCTTC. Translating gives CANSQLTGTYNEQFF.

This clonotype was counted at least ten times. This rearrangement joins TRBV28 to TRBJ1-5; TRBD1 agrees at 10 bases. This CDR3 spans 15 amino acids. The germline gives CDR1 MDHEN, CDR2 SYDVKM. V dropped 8 bases and J dropped 7; count of bases not matched to a gene: 11. The DNA for the CDR3 is TGTGCCAGCGAACCGACAGGGGGCGCGGGGCAGCCCCAGCATTTT. Translating gives CASEPTGGAGQPQHF.

In this sample, this clonotype turned up a few times. This chain links TRBV14 with TRBJ2-1, with D unresolved. Germline V lookup: CDR1 SGHDN, CDR2 FVKESK. V was trimmed by 2 bases and J by 6 bases, leaving 14 bases between them. This CDR3 contains 15 residues. CDR3 coding DNA: TGTGCCAGCAGCCAAACCCCTTTGCAGCGCAATGAGCAGTTCTTC. The encoded protein is CASSQTPLQRNEQFF.

CDR3 nucleotide sequence: TGTGCCAGCAGCTTGGGTGGACAGGGTGGAAATGAAAAACTGTTTTTT. Its protein is CASSLGGQGGNEKLFF. The V and J genes are TRBV5-4 and TRBJ1-4; 8 bases line up with TRBD1. The CDR3 loop spans 16 amino acids. From germline, CDR1 is SGHNT and CDR2 YYREEE (reference sequence). The V and J ends lost 0 bases and 5 bases, in that order; junction bases with no gene match: 6.

This clonotype was seen a few times. J is TRBJ1-2 and V is TRBV5-1; no clear D gene. The V gene's germline CDR1 is SGHRS and CDR2 YFSETQ. The CDR3 is made up of 15 amino acids. Trimming took off 1 base at V and 5 bases at J, with 15 bases between the two ends. The CDR3 here is CASSLTTHPSYGYTF. The CDR3 DNA reads as TGCGCCAGCAGCTTGACGACACACCCTTCGTATGGCTACACCTTC. Full variable domain (outside the CDR3, taken from reference TRBV5-1 and TRBJ1-2): KAGVTQTPRYLIKTRGQQVTLSCSPISGHRSVSWYQQTPGQGLQFLFEYFSETQRNKGNFPGRFSGRQFSNSRSEMNVSTLELGDSALYLCASSLTTHPSYGYTFGSGTRLTVV.

V usage is TRBV3-1 and J usage is TRBJ2-2, with TRBD2 matching over 13 bases. With 4 bases clipped from V and 1 base from J, the junction kept 6 bases outside the gene matches. CDR1 and CDR2 (germline): LGHDT, YNNKEL (reference sequence). This CDR3 comprises 18 residues. For the CDR3, the DNA is TGTGCCAGCAGCCCCCGGACTAGCGGGGGCCGGAACACCGGGGAGCTGTTTTTT. Protein sequence: CASSPRTSGGRNTGELFF.

This clonotype came up a few times. This chain links TRBV9 with TRBJ1-1; a weak D match, TRBD1 (5 bases). The V end lost 3 bases, the J end lost 8 bases, and 20 bases lay between the germline ends. The CDR3 consists of 15 residues. Germline CDR1 SGDLS, CDR2 YYNGEE. As DNA, the CDR3 is TGTGCCAGCAGCGCCTTAGTCTCCGGGACGGAGGAAGCTTTCTTT. Residues: CASSALVSGTEEAFF.

This clonotype was recorded many times. The rearrangement uses TRBV30 and TRBJ1-5; tentative D call: TRBD1 (5 bases). The CDR3 extends over 13 amino acids. V shed 3 bases and J shed 4 bases, with 10 bases lying between them. Looked up from germline, CDR1 is GTSNPN and CDR2 is SVGIG (reference sequence). CDR3 loop: CAWSSGGNQPQHF. The CDR3 nucleotides read TGTGCCTGGAGCTCGGGGGGGAATCAGCCCCAGCATTTT.